The 31 T cell receptor beta chains in this list originate from one sample, sequenced in a study of cytomegalovirus exposure and HLA in healthy donors. The PCR employed 60 Vbeta primers together with 13 Jbeta primers. Clones were read by immunoSEQ multiplex PCR, and TCRdb kept only the in-frame ones, dropping some. The sample consists of about 150,000 clones, under 85% of them appearing once. Sample: PBMCs. The receptor set was obtained from a woman aged 30 to 39 in good health and CMV-seronegative.

CDR3 region: CASSLGSRIYEQYF. The CDR3 DNA sequence: TGTGCCAGCAGCTTAGGTTCTAGGATTTACGAGCAGTACTTC. This chain connects TRBV7-2 to TRBJ2-7; D is undetermined. Germline V gene sequence: CDR1 SGHTA, CDR2 FQGNSA. The CDR3 length is 14 residues. The V and J ends lost 1 base and 4 bases respectively, with 11 bases between them.

DNA of the CDR3: TGTGCCAGCACCGGACAGATGGGTTCTAATTCACCCCTCCACTTT. Its protein is CASTGQMGSNSPLHF. V gene TRBV18 combines with J gene TRBJ1-6, with D perhaps TRBD1 (6 bases). This CDR3 is built from 15 residues. The V end lost 8 bases, the J end lost 6 bases, and 17 bases lay between the germline ends. Germline assignment: CDR1 KGHSH and CDR2 LQKENI.

The chain has TRBV9 and TRBJ1-2; tentative D call: TRBD1 (6 bases). Germline CDR1 and CDR2: SGDLS and YYNGEE. There are 15 residues in the CDR3. V lost 0 bases, J lost 8 bases, and 17 bases lay in between. CDR3 residues: CASSVVSGAVEGYTF. The CDR3 DNA is TGTGCCAGCAGCGTAGTCTCAGGGGCAGTGGAAGGCTACACCTTC.

This clone was seen only once. The chain couples TRBV7-8 to TRBJ2-7, with 9 positions matching TRBD2. V lost 2 bases, J lost 0 bases, and 14 bases stayed unmatched. CDR1 is SGHVS, CDR2 FQNEAQ, per germline. This CDR3 is built from 19 residues. CDR3 region: CASSLQSLAGPTSSYEQYF. DNA of the CDR3: TGTGCCAGCAGCTTACAGAGTCTAGCGGGGCCGACAAGCTCCTACGAGCAGTACTTC. The full variable domain, in which reference TRBV7-8 and TRBJ2-7 provide the parts outside the CDR3, is GAGVSQSPRYKVAKRGQDVALRCDPISGHVSLFWYQQALGQGPEFLTYFQNEAQLDKSGLPSDRFFAERPEGSVSTLKIQRTQQEDSAVYLCASSLQSLAGPTSSYEQYFGPGTRLTVT.

This chain joins TRBV11-3 and TRBJ2-7; 10 bases match TRBD2. There are 20 residues in the CDR3. Germline CDR1 and CDR2: SGHNT and YENEEA. V dropped 4 bases and J dropped 3; count of bases not matched to a gene: 21. CDR3 sequence: CASSSRIAGISGGTLYEQYF. For the CDR3, the DNA is TGTGCCAGCAGCTCACGGATTGCTGGGATTAGCGGGGGGACCCTCTACGAGCAGTACTTC.

The chain uses TRBV27 and TRBJ1-5; D is possibly TRBD1 (5 bases). In germline, CDR1 is MNHEY, CDR2 SMNVEV (reference sequence). The V gene lost 5 bases and the J gene lost 0 bases, with 11 bases spanning the gap. The length of the CDR3 is 15 residues. CDR3 sequence: CASSRQPYSNQPQHF. Written as DNA, the CDR3 is TGTGCCAGCAGTCGACAGCCGTATAGCAATCAGCCCCAGCATTTT.

This clone has a handful of counts. The genes are TRBV7-2 and TRBJ2-6; TRBD1 matches at 7 bases. In germline, CDR1 is SGHTA, CDR2 FQGNSA. CDR3 length equals 18 residues. V gave up 4 bases and J gave up 2 bases; unmatched junction bases: 11. The CDR3 loop is CASSSQTGSSPGANVLTF. The CDR3 bases are TGTGCCAGCAGCTCCCAGACAGGGAGTTCGCCTGGGGCCAACGTCCTGACTTTC.

The rearrangement joins TRBV28 to TRBJ1-5, with D unresolved. The CDR3 consists of 15 residues. In germline, CDR1 is MDHEN, CDR2 SYDVKM. Trimming stripped 5 bases from V and 2 bases from J, with 13 bases between. CDR3 loop: CASSSESSGNQPQHF. The CDR3 DNA reads as TGTGCCAGCAGTAGTGAGTCCTCCGGCAATCAGCCCCAGCATTTT.

Details on this clone: At one end the junction does not follow the germline gene, possibly because of a read error. The chain joins TRBV27 to TRBJ1-2; 8 nucleotides line up with TRBD1. Germline V CDR1 and CDR2: MNHEY, SMNVEV (reference sequence). The CDR3 runs 14 residues. CDR3 bases: TGTGCCGGCAGTAGACGGGACAGGTCGCATGGCTACACCTTC. Its translation is CAGSRRDRSHGYTF.

The V gene is TRBV5-1, the J gene TRBJ2-5; D is possibly TRBD2 (5 bases). V was trimmed by 2 bases and J by 5 bases, leaving 13 bases between them. The CDR3 is 14 amino acids. CDR1 and CDR2 (germline): SGHRS, YFSETQ. The CDR3 nucleotides are TGCGCCAGCAGCTTCAAAGGGAGTGGGGAGACCCAGTACTTC. Translation gives CASSFKGSGETQYF. The full variable domain, in which reference TRBV5-1 and TRBJ2-5 provide the parts outside the CDR3, is KAGVTQTPRYLIKTRGQQVTLSCSPISGHRSVSWYQQTPGQGLQFLFEYFSETQRNKGNFPGRFSGRQFSNSRSEMNVSTLELGDSALYLCASSFKGSGETQYFGPGTRLLVL.

The V call is TRBV5-8, the J call TRBJ2-7, with D possibly TRBD1 on 5 matching bases. Trimming pared 0 bases from V and 3 bases from J, leaving 10 bases between. Germline V CDR1 and CDR2: SGHTS, YDEGEE. The CDR3 covers 14 residues. The CDR3: CASSLGSGNYEQYF. CDR3 coding DNA: TGTGCCAGCAGCTTGGGGTCAGGGAACTACGAGCAGTACTTC. The whole variable domain, filled in from reference TRBV5-8 and TRBJ2-7, reads EAGVTQSPTHLIKTRGQQATLRCSPISGHTSVYWYQQALGLGLQFLLWYDEGEERNRGNFPPRFSGRQFPNYSSELNVNALELEDSALYLCASSLGSGNYEQYFGPGTRLTVT.

Written as DNA, the CDR3 is TGTGCCAGCACTCTGACAGGTCGGGGCAATCAGCCCCAGCATTTT. Translation gives CASTLTGRGNQPQHF. J is TRBJ1-5 and V is TRBV6-1; the D gene is possibly TRBD1 (6 bases). CDR1 and CDR2 from the germline V gene are MNHNS and SASEGT. The germline V and J ends were trimmed by 7 bases and 2 bases, with 15 bases remaining between them. The CDR3 contains 15 residues.

The rearrangement uses TRBV18 and TRBJ1-2; 7 bases map to TRBD1. The CDR3 totals 16 residues. CDR1 is KGHSH and CDR2 is LQKENI in the germline V gene. The ends lost 4 bases at V and 0 bases at J; junction bases unmatched: 8. This CDR3 is CASSLIGQDTNYGYTF. The CDR3 DNA reads TGTGCCAGCTCACTTATCGGACAGGATACTAACTATGGCTACACCTTC.

This sequence joins TRBV25-1 and TRBJ1-6; D is unresolved. Trimming pared 4 bases from V and 10 bases from J, leaving 11 bases between. This CDR3 region has 13 residues. Germline V gene data show CDR1 as MGHDK and CDR2 as SYGVNS. CDR3 residues: CASSAAGASPLHF. The CDR3 DNA follows: TGTGCCAGCAGTGCCGCAGGCGCCTCACCCCTCCACTTT.

The chain's CDR3 is CASGRQSYGYTF. For the CDR3, the DNA is TGTGCTAGTGGTAGACAGTCCTATGGCTACACCTTC. The chain joins TRBV12-5 to TRBJ1-2; D is perhaps TRBD1 (5 bases). The CDR3 runs to 12 residues. Trimming shortened V by 5 bases and J by 4 bases, and 8 bases separated the two germline ends. CDR1 and CDR2 from the germline V gene are LGHNT and FRNRAP.

The chain links TRBV5-1 to TRBJ2-3, with D possibly matching TRBD2 (6 bases). The ends were cut back, 0 bases at V and 4 bases at J, with 12 bases in the middle. CDR1 and CDR2 from the germline V gene are SGHRS and YFSETQ. The CDR3 covers 15 residues. This CDR3 reads CASSLVSGGPDTQYF. Written as DNA, the CDR3 is TGCGCCAGCAGCTTGGTTAGCGGCGGGCCAGATACGCAGTATTTT.

This clone was detected a few times. The chain couples TRBV11-2 to TRBJ1-1; 8 nucleotides align to TRBD1. There are 12 residues in the CDR3. CDR1 is SGHAT and CDR2 is FQNNGV in the germline V gene. The trim removed 5 bases at V and 10 bases at J, leaving 6 bases unmatched. The CDR3 DNA reads TGTGCCAGCAGCAGCGGACAGGGAGTAGCTTTCTTT. Amino acids: CASSSGQGVAFF. Drawing the rest from reference TRBV11-2 and TRBJ1-1, the complete variable domain is EAGVAQSPRYKIIEKRQSVAFWCNPISGHATLYWYQQILGQGPKLLIQFQNNGVVDDSQLPKDRFSAERLKGVDSTLKIQPAKLEDSAVYLCASSSGQGVAFFGQGTRLTVV.

The chain combines TRBV7-6 with TRBJ2-5, with 11 bases that match TRBD2. Germline trimming cut 4 bases from V and 1 base from J; bases unmatched to any gene: 2. CDR3 length: 15 residues. Germline loops: CDR1 SGHVS, CDR2 FNYEAQ. CDR3 bases: TGTGCCAGCAGCTCCGGGACTAGCGGCCAAGAGACCCAGTACTTC. Translated, it gives CASSSGTSGQETQYF.

This chain joins TRBV7-9 and TRBJ1-4; D might be TRBD1 (5 bases). The germline gives CDR1 SEHNR, CDR2 FQNEAQ (reference sequence). V was shortened by 5 bases and J by 1 base, with 11 bases between the two germline ends. The CDR3 covers 15 residues. CDR3 DNA: TGTGCCAGCAGCGTCGGGAGGGGAACTAATGAAAAACTGTTTTTT. Residues: CASSVGRGTNEKLFF.

The rearrangement uses TRBV7-2 and TRBJ1-5; TRBD1 matches 7 bases. The trim removed 3 bases at V and 5 bases at J, leaving 4 bases unmatched. The CDR3 spans 14 residues. The germline gives CDR1 SGHTA, CDR2 FQGNSA. CDR3 residues: CASSFDRAHQPQHF. CDR3 bases: TGTGCCAGCAGCTTCGACAGGGCGCATCAGCCCCAGCATTTT.

The V and J genes are TRBV28 and TRBJ1-2, with D possibly matching TRBD1 (5 bases). V was pared by 6 bases and J by 1 base, with 18 bases between. CDR1 MDHEN and CDR2 SYDVKM come from the germline V gene. The CDR3 sequence is 16 residues long. The CDR3 DNA reads as TGTGCCAGCAGCATCGGGACTCTACAGAATAACTATGGCTACACCTTC. Translated, it gives CASSIGTLQNNYGYTF.

This clone was recorded a few times. V usage is TRBV6-1 and J usage is TRBJ2-2; a weak D match, TRBD1 (6 bases). V lost 5 bases, J lost 5 bases, and 9 bases lay in between. There are 13 residues in the CDR3. In germline, CDR1 is MNHNS, CDR2 SASEGT. For the CDR3, the DNA is TGTGCCAGCAGTTCTCAGGGGACCGGGGAGCTGTTTTTT. Its protein product is CASSSQGTGELFF.

The V and J genes are TRBV6-1 and TRBJ2-3; D is uncertain. Trimming removed 10 bases at V and 5 bases at J, with 16 bases between. Germline CDR1 and CDR2: MNHNS and SASEGT. The length of the CDR3 is 13 residues. The CDR3 region has the DNA TGTGCCATCCCTCTTCCAGGTCTAGATACGCAGTATTTT. Amino acid sequence: CAIPLPGLDTQYF.

J is TRBJ1-6 and V is TRBV18; D is perhaps TRBD1 (6 bases). V was shortened by 3 bases and J by 2 bases, with 11 bases between the two germline ends. CDR3 size: 16 residues. CDR1 and CDR2 from the germline V gene are KGHSH and LQKENI. The CDR3 DNA follows: TGTGCCAGCTCACCTAAGGACAGCGCCTATAATTCACCCCTCCACTTT. Its protein is CASSPKDSAYNSPLHF.

The J gene is TRBJ2-3, the V gene TRBV7-3; possibly TRBD1 for D (6 bases). The CDR3 is made up of 15 amino acids. Per germline, CDR1 SGHTA and CDR2 FQGTGA. The V end was cut by 5 bases, the J end by 6 bases, with 18 bases between. The CDR3 nucleotides read TGTGCCAGCAGCCTGTACAGGACAGTCCCGGATACGCAGTATTTT. This codes for CASSLYRTVPDTQYF.

The V call is TRBV5-1, the J call TRBJ1-5; 7 nucleotides line up with TRBD1. V shed 4 bases and J 2 bases; nucleotides not matched to a gene: 3. The CDR3 sequence is 14 residues long. CDR1 and CDR2 from the germline V gene are SGHRS and YFSETQ. CDR3 DNA sequence: TGCGCCAGCAGCCCCGGGACAGGCAATCAGCCCCAGCATTTT. It yields the protein CASSPGTGNQPQHF.

CDR3: CASSDRDRRQETQYF. In nucleotides, the CDR3 is TGTGCCAGCAGTGACCGGGACAGGCGACAAGAGACCCAGTACTTC. This sequence joins TRBV25-1 and TRBJ2-5; 8 nucleotides align to TRBD1. Germline V gene sequence: CDR1 MGHDK, CDR2 SYGVNS. CDR3 length equals 15 residues. J gave up 2 bases and V 3 bases, and 5 bases lay outside the gene matches.

The genes are TRBV5-1 and TRBJ1-3, with D possibly TRBD1 on 5 matching bases. The length of the CDR3 is 15 residues. Looked up from germline, CDR1 is SGHRS and CDR2 is YFSETQ. V gave up 4 bases and J gave up 2 bases, with 13 bases separating them. This CDR3 reads CASSPGLPAGNTIYF. The CDR3 DNA reads as TGCGCCAGCAGCCCGGGACTTCCCGCTGGAAACACCATATATTTT.

Notes on this clone: At the DNA level, this CDR3 is encoded by other sequences in the same sample as well. The chain links TRBV2 to TRBJ1-3; 10 bases are a match to TRBD1. This CDR3 is 14 amino acids long. The germline gives CDR1 SNHLY, CDR2 FYNNEI. Germline trimming cut 5 bases from V and 4 bases from J; bases unmatched to any gene: 2. The CDR3 loop is CASSRDRGGNTIYF. In DNA form, the CDR3 reads TGTGCCAGCAGTAGGGACAGGGGCGGAAACACCATATATTTT.

The rearrangement uses TRBV4-2 and TRBJ1-2, with D possibly TRBD1 on 5 matching bases. Germline V lookup: CDR1 LGHNA, CDR2 YNFKEQ. The V end lost 0 bases, the J end lost 6 bases, and 14 bases lay between the germline ends. The CDR3 covers 15 residues. As DNA, the CDR3 is TGTGCCAGCAGCCAAGATGGGGGGTCACAAAATGGCTACACCTTC. Translated, it gives CASSQDGGSQNGYTF.

The chain employs TRBV4-1 and TRBJ2-7, with D uncertain. From germline, CDR1 is MGHRA and CDR2 YSYEKL. The length of the CDR3 is 14 residues. Between the trimmed V and J ends, which lost 3 bases and 2 bases, there was a span of 11 bases. The CDR3 region has the DNA TGCGCCAGCAGCCAGGTTGGTCCGGCCTACGAGCAGTACTTC. Encoded protein: CASSQVGPAYEQYF.